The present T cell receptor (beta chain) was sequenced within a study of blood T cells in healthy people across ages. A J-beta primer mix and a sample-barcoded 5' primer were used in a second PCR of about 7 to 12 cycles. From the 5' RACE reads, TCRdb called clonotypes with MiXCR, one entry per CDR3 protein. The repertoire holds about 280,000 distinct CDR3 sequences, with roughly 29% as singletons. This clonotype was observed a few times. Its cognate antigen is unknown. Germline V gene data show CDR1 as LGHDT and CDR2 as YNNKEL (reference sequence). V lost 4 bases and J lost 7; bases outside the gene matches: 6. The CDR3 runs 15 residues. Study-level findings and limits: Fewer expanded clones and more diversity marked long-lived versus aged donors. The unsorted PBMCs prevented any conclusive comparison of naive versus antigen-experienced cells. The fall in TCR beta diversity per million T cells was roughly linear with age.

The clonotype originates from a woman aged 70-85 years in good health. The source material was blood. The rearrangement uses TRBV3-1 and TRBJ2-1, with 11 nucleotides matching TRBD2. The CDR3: CASSPVAGGWNEQFF. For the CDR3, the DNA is TGTGCCAGCAGCCCAGTAGCGGGAGGGTGGAATGAGCAGTTCTTC.